These T cell receptor beta chains were read from a single sample in a study of blood T cell repertoires in COVID-19. Profiled with immunoSEQ multiplex PCR; TCRdb holds only in-frame clones, not every one. The sample lists about 61,000 clones; about 77% were seen once. The specimen was peripheral blood. These receptor sequences come from a man at least 80 years old with active or convalescent COVID-19. The CDR3 runs from the conserved cysteine through the conserved F or W.

length: 15; J: TRBJ2-7; V: TRBV7-2; CDR3: CASSFKAGGGNEQYF
length: 15; J: TRBJ1-5; V: TRBV19; CDR3: CASSTGTARNQPQHF
length: 15; J: TRBJ2-3; V: TRBV5-1; CDR3: CASSTRTGGGDTQYF
length: 16; J: TRBJ2-1; V: TRBV6-6; CDR3: CASSYIRGSSYNEQFF
length: 13; J: TRBJ1-2; V: TRBV29-1; CDR3: CSVSKGQQIGYTF
length: 14; J: TRBJ2-7; V: TRBV10-3; CDR3: CAYREGQDSYEQYF
length: 14; J: TRBJ1-5; V: TRBV28; CDR3: CASSLPTGNQPQHF
length: 16; J: TRBJ2-3; V: TRBV2; CDR3: CASSVGAGGPTDTQYF
length: 13; J: TRBJ1-2; V: TRBV11-2; CDR3: CASSPDGRGGYTF
length: 14; J: TRBJ2-7; V: TRBV19; CDR3: CASSNSLPPTEQYF
length: 15; J: TRBJ2-7; V: TRBV6-5; CDR3: CASSYKRTGPYEQYF
length: 13; J: TRBJ1-2; V: TRBV6-5; CDR3: CASSRSGVGGYTF
length: 14; J: TRBJ1-6; V: TRBV28; CDR3: CASSLPDRELPLHF
length: 14; J: TRBJ1-1; V: TRBV5-1; CDR3: CASSQDRVGREAFF
length: 14; J: TRBJ2-7; V: TRBV9; CDR3: CASSTGGEAYEQYF
length: 15; J: TRBJ2-5; V: TRBV13; CDR3: CASSYGQGRQETQYF
length: 13; J: TRBJ1-4; V: TRBV5-5; CDR3: CASVRSQNEKLFF
length: 16; J: TRBJ1-1; V: TRBV28; CDR3: CASRLGGGAPGTEAFF
length: 16; J: TRBJ2-7; V: TRBV29-1; CDR3: CSVDIRGETVSYEQYF
length: 14; J: TRBJ2-1; V: TRBV5-1; CDR3: CASSLGGSYNEQFF
length: 15; J: TRBJ2-7; V: TRBV29-1; CDR3: CSVGGEQGPTYEQYF
length: 11; J: TRBJ2-7; V: TRBV28; CDR3: CATDRSYEQYF
length: 16; J: TRBJ1-2; V: TRBV9; CDR3: CASSDNQGQIDYGYTF
length: 13; J: TRBJ2-7; V: TRBV5-4; CDR3: CASSLPQTYEQYF
length: 17; J: TRBJ2-5; V: TRBV24-1; CDR3: CATSDTLAGGPVETQYF
length: 15; J: TRBJ1-5; V: TRBV19; CDR3: CASSITGDGNQPQHF
length: 15; J: TRBJ1-5; V: TRBV19; CDR3: CASSIKPRGGQPQHF
length: 14; J: TRBJ2-3; V: TRBV7-6; CDR3: CASSRGQPTDTQYF
length: 15; J: TRBJ2-7; V: TRBV30; CDR3: CAWSVLGSGDDEQYF
length: 15; J: TRBJ2-1; V: TRBV27; CDR3: CASSHPGTGGPEQFF
length: 14; J: TRBJ2-1; V: TRBV4-2; CDR3: CASSMGLADNEQFF
length: 14; J: TRBJ2-7; V: TRBV3-1/TRBV3-2; CDR3: CASSHSGDSYEQYF
length: 15; J: TRBJ2-3; V: TRBV5-5; CDR3: CASIRTGGATDTQYF
length: 14; J: TRBJ1-2; V: TRBV4-3; CDR3: CASSQEARGYGYTF
length: 14; J: TRBJ1-4; V: TRBV6-5; CDR3: CASKKMAGAEKLFF
length: 14; J: TRBJ2-3; V: TRBV15; CDR3: CATSPRSGADTQYF
length: 14; J: TRBJ2-3; V: TRBV19; CDR3: CASKLAGYTDTQYF
length: 14; J: TRBJ1-2; V: TRBV29-1; CDR3: CSVTLTGQGWGYTF
length: 14; J: TRBJ2-7; V: TRBV18; CDR3: CASSPGTATYEQYF
length: 17; J: TRBJ2-2; V: TRBV27; CDR3: CASSLYVAGSLGGELFF
length: 15; J: TRBJ2-1; V: TRBV28; CDR3: CASSLYAGIPDEQFF
length: 16; J: TRBJ2-3; V: TRBV4-1; CDR3: CASSQGVSAGTDTQYF
length: 13; J: TRBJ1-5; V: TRBV11-2; CDR3: CASSSGHNQPQHF
length: 15; J: TRBJ2-7; V: TRBV4-1; CDR3: CASSPVGGGPYEQYF
length: 13; J: TRBJ1-6; V: TRBV4-1; CDR3: CASSQPGDSPLHF